The clone carrying this T cell receptor beta chain showed up many times. As the starting material, 10 ml of fresh peripheral blood yielded the PBMCs. These data are taken from a study of Graves' ophthalmopathy and Graves' hyperthyroidism. Germline V gene data show CDR1 as SQVTM and CDR2 as ANQGSEA. The CDR3 has 14 amino acids. The trim removed 5 bases at V and 10 bases at J, leaving 11 bases unmatched. RNA served as the template for amplifying TCR beta CDR3 regions. First-round RT-PCR employed HTBI primers, with a second-round multiplex PCR after it. TCRdb passed the multiplex PCR reads through MiXCR, listing each CDR3 protein once. The table includes a few hundred thousand distinct CDR3 sequences, roughly a sixth detected once.

The receptor comes from an adult woman with stable Graves' hyperthyroidism. The V call is TRBV29-1, the J call TRBJ1-1; 12 nucleotides match TRBD1. Sequencing was carried out using peripheral blood. DNA for the CDR3: TGCAGCGTTCGAACCGGGACAGGGGGCGGTCGAGCTTTCTTT. The encoded protein is CSVRTGTGGGRAFF.